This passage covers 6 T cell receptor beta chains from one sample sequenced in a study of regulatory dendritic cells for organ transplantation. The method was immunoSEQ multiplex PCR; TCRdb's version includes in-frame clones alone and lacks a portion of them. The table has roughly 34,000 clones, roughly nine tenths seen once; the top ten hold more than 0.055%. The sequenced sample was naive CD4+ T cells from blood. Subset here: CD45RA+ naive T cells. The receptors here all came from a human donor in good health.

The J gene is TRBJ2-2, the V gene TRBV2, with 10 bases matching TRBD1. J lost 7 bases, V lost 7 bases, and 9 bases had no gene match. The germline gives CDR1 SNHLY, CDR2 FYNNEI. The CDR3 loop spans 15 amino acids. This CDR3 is CASTPETGGVGELFF. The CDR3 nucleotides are TGTGCCAGCACCCCTGAGACAGGGGGCGTCGGGGAGCTGTTTTTT.

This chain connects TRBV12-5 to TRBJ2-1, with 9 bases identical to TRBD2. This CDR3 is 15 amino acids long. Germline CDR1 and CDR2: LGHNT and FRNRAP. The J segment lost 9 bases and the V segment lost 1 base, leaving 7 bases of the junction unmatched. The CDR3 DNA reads TGTGCTAGTGGTTTGGCCTTAGCGGGAGTGGCTGAGCAGTTCTTC. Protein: CASGLALAGVAEQFF. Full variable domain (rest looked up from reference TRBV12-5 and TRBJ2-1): DARVTQTPRHKVTEMGQEVTMRCQPILGHNTVFWYRQTMMQGLELLAYFRNRAPLDDSGMPKDRFSAEMPDATLATLKIQPSEPRDSAVYFCASGLALAGVAEQFFGPGTRLTVL.

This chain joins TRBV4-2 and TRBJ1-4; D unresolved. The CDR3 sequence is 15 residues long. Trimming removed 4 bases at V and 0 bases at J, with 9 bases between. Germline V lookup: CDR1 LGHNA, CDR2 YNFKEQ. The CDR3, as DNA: TGTGCCAGCAGCCCTCTCCTAGCAACTAATGAAAAACTGTTTTTT. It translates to CASSPLLATNEKLFF.

DNA of the CDR3: TGTGCCAGCAGCTTAGCTACAGTGCACTACGAGCAGTACTTC. It codes for CASSLATVHYEQYF. This sequence joins TRBV7-9 and TRBJ2-7; no clear D. Trimming removed 0 bases from V and 3 bases from J, with 9 bases in between. Germline V gives CDR1 SEHNR, CDR2 FQNEAQ (reference sequence). CDR3 length equals 14 residues.

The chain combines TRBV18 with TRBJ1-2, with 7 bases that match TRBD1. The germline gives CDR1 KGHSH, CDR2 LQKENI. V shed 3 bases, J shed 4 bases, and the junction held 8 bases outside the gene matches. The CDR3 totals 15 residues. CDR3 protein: CASSPKGAESYGYTF. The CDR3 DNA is TGTGCCAGCTCACCGAAGGGGGCAGAGTCCTATGGCTACACCTTC.

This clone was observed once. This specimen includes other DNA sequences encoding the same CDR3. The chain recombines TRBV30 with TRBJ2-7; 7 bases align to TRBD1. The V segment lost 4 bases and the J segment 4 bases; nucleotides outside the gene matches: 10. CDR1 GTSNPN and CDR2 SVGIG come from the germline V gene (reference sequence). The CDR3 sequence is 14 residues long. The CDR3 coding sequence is TGTGCCTGGAACGCCGGGACAGCAATATACGAGCAGTACTTC. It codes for CAWNAGTAIYEQYF.